This section outlines one T cell receptor beta chain sequence together with its context. The J segment lost 2 bases and the V segment lost 0 bases, leaving 2 bases of the junction unmatched. This CDR3 has 15 amino acids. The V gene's germline CDR1 is SGHNT and CDR2 YENEEA. Sequenced by immunoSEQ multiplex PCR; TCRdb stores in-frame clones only, minus some. Counted here are 100,000 or so clones, 75% to 85% occurring once; the ten biggest clones make up roughly 19%. This entry belongs to a study of blood T cell repertoires in COVID-19. Looking at the study overall: There were acute and convalescent COVID-19 samples, and they came from the United States, Italy and Spain.

V and J are TRBV11-3 and TRBJ2-7, with 9 bases fitting TRBD1. The sample consisted of peripheral blood. The sequence was collected from a human donor in a cohort sampled during active COVID-19. In DNA, the CDR3 is TGTGCCAGCAGCTTAGAAGGGACAGGGACCTACGAGCAGTACTTC. This translates into CASSLEGTGTYEQYF.